One and the same sample provided the 10 T cell receptor beta chains below, sequenced in a study of cytomegalovirus exposure and HLA in healthy donors. Primers included in the PCR were 60 Vbeta and 13 Jbeta primers. Produced via immunoSEQ multiplex PCR; TCRdb's table is partial and in-frame only. The sample lists 95,000 to 150,000 clones, 81% seen once, with about 2% in the top ten. The sample consisted of PBMCs. These receptors were collected from a middle-aged woman in good health and CMV-seronegative.

The V gene is TRBV2, the J gene TRBJ1-2, with D maybe TRBD1 (5 bases). The CDR3 totals 14 residues. Trimming took off 4 bases at V and 4 bases at J, with 13 bases between the two ends. CDR1 and CDR2 from the germline V gene are SNHLY and FYNNEI. The CDR3 sequence: CASSGAGPAYGYTF. Written as DNA, the CDR3 is TGTGCCAGCAGTGGCGCGGGACCTGCCTATGGCTACACCTTC.

The rearrangement joins TRBV7-2 to TRBJ2-7; D gene uncertain. Germline loops: CDR1 SGHTA, CDR2 FQGNSA. V lost 5 bases, J lost 0 bases, and 20 bases lay in between. This CDR3 contains 17 residues. The CDR3 sequence: CASSRMKSLDSSYEQYF. The CDR3 DNA reads as TGTGCCAGCAGCCGGATGAAGAGTCTAGATAGCTCCTACGAGCAGTACTTC.

The table lists this clone with a few counts. The rearrangement uses TRBV6-4 and TRBJ2-3; D remains ambiguous. The V and J ends lost 3 bases and 1 base respectively, with 5 bases between them. The CDR3 is 13 amino acids. Germline V gene sequence: CDR1 MRHNA, CDR2 SNTAGT. This CDR3 reads CASSESGTDTQYF. Written as DNA, the CDR3 is TGTGCCAGCAGTGAAAGCGGCACAGATACGCAGTATTTT.

This clone occurred a few times. The rearrangement links TRBV2 to TRBJ1-1; maybe TRBD1 (5 bases). The CDR3 runs 15 residues. The ends were cut back, 8 bases at V and 0 bases at J, with 16 bases in the middle. Germline V gene sequence: CDR1 SNHLY, CDR2 FYNNEI. The CDR3 loop is CASSGRQLMNTEAFF. CDR3 in DNA: TGTGCCAGCTCAGGTAGACAGCTCATGAACACTGAAGCTTTCTTT.

The V and J genes are TRBV15 and TRBJ2-1; 12 positions match TRBD2. This CDR3 contains 16 residues. Per the germline V gene, CDR1 is LNHNV and CDR2 is YYDKDF (reference sequence). J was trimmed by 9 bases and V by 5 bases; bases with no gene match: 11. CDR3 DNA: TGTGCCACCAGCCCGGGGACTAGCGGGTTGGAGGGTGAGCAGTTCTTC. Protein sequence: CATSPGTSGLEGEQFF.

The rearrangement joins TRBV27 to TRBJ1-2, with D tentatively TRBD1 (6 bases). V was trimmed by 5 bases and J by 5 bases, leaving 15 bases between them. This CDR3 has 14 amino acids. CDR1 MNHEY and CDR2 SMNVEV come from the germline V gene (reference sequence). The CDR3 DNA is TGTGCCAGCAGTCCCGGAGGGGGAGGGTATGGCTACACCTTC. Translating gives CASSPGGGGYGYTF.

The table lists this clone with a few counts. V and J are TRBV4-1 and TRBJ1-6, with D maybe TRBD1 (5 bases). Between the trimmed V and J ends, which lost 4 bases and 7 bases, there was a span of 14 bases. CDR3 size: 15 residues. Germline CDR1 is MGHRA and CDR2 is YSYEKL. In DNA form, the CDR3 reads TGCGCCAGCAGCCGTGCAGGGAGGGAGAATTCACCCCTCCACTTT. Translated, it gives CASSRAGRENSPLHF.

The genes are TRBV9 and TRBJ2-1, with 11 bases fitting TRBD1. CDR1 is SGDLS, CDR2 YYNGEE, per germline. V lost 1 base, J lost 4 bases, and 7 bases stayed unmatched. This CDR3 is 17 amino acids long. CDR3 nucleotides: TGTGCCAGCAGCGTAAGGATGGGGACAGGGGGATACAATGAGCAGTTCTTC. Its protein is CASSVRMGTGGYNEQFF.

This rearrangement joins TRBV7-3 to TRBJ2-1; 8 bases fit TRBD1. Germline values: CDR1 SGHTA, CDR2 FQGTGA. V lost 4 bases to trimming and J lost 7 bases; unmatched junction nucleotides: 12. The CDR3 contains 16 residues. The CDR3 region is CASSSGDRQLSNEQFF. CDR3 DNA sequence: TGTGCCAGCAGCTCCGGGGACAGGCAGCTATCTAATGAGCAGTTCTTC.

This clone occurred a few times. V gene TRBV6-5 combines with J gene TRBJ2-3; possibly TRBD1 for D (6 bases). The V and J ends lost 6 bases and 5 bases respectively, with 12 bases between them. The length of the CDR3 is 13 residues. From germline, CDR1 is MNHEY and CDR2 SVGAGI. The CDR3 nucleotides are TGTGCCAGCAGCTTATACAGGGTAGATACGCAGTATTTT. This sequence encodes CASSLYRVDTQYF.